The rows below give T cell receptor beta chains drawn from one sample of a study of OX40 agonist ivuxolimab in advanced cancers. TCRdb's table, derived via immunoSEQ multiplex PCR, lists solely in-frame clones and lacks some. The table shows about 80,000 clones, with about 90% occurring only once. The sample here was CD4+ or CD8+ T cells sorted from blood, taken in a trial of the OX40 agonist ivuxolimab. Receptor source: an adult with an advanced solid tumor such as melanoma, head and neck, liver or kidney cancer. CDR3s include the opening cysteine and the closing phenylalanine or tryptophan. A D gene is named only where the DNA matches it firmly. Only part of the rows carry a size: once, few, many, or a class if the clone is expanded.

- TRBJ2-3 TRBV7-2 - CASSPETGWGADTQYF TGTGCCAGCAGCCCTGAGACAGGGTGGGGGGCAGATACGCAGTATTTT
- TRBJ1-5 TRBV7-8 TRBD1 CASSPGTGGDQPQHF TGTGCCAGCAGCCCCGGGACAGGGGGGGATCAGCCCCAGCATTTT
- TRBJ1-6 TRBV7-2 - CASSPGRRNSPLHF TGTGCCAGCAGCCCGGGACGGCGTAATTCACCCCTCCACTTT
- TRBJ2-2 TRBV7-7 - CASGDTGELFF TGTGCCTCGGGGGACACCGGGGAGCTGTTTTTT
once TRBJ2-7 TRBV11-2 TRBD1 CASSLGQGAYEQYF TGTGCCAGCAGCTTGGGACAGGGGGCCTACGAGCAGTACTTC
- TRBJ2-1 TRBV5-1 - CASTTSISSYNEQFF TGCGCCAGCACAACGTCTATCAGCTCCTACAATGAGCAGTTCTTC
few TRBJ1-1 TRBV27 TRBD1 CASSLGTGYPEAFF TGTGCCAGCAGTTTAGGGACAGGGTACCCTGAAGCTTTCTTT
- TRBJ2-2 TRBV7-9 - CASSLYQGTGELFF TGTGCCAGCAGCTTATATCAGGGCACCGGGGAGCTGTTTTTT
- TRBJ2-1 TRBV27 TRBD2 CASSPGTTSYNEQFF TGTGCCAGCAGTCCCGGGACTACATCCTACAATGAGCAGTTCTTC
- TRBJ1-1 TRBV10-2 - CASSGTAEAFF TGCGCCAGCAGTGGGACGGCTGAAGCTTTCTTT
- TRBJ2-4 TRBV4-1 TRBD2 CASSQDPGGPGIQYF TGCGCCAGCAGCCAAGACCCGGGGGGGCCGGGCATTCAGTACTTC
- TRBJ2-7 TRBV27 - CASSLSGDITYEQYF TGTGCCAGCAGTTTATCGGGGGACATCACCTACGAGCAGTACTTC
- TRBJ1-2 TRBV27 - CASSFGSHYGYTF TGTGCCAGCAGTTTTGGCAGTCACTATGGCTACACCTTC
- TRBJ1-1 TRBV29-1 - CSVEGIEAFF TGCAGCGTTGAGGGGATTGAAGCTTTCTTT
- TRBJ1-1 TRBV6-1 - CASRGGNTEAFF TGTGCCAGCAGGGGAGGGAACACTGAAGCTTTCTTT
- TRBJ2-7 TRBV27 - CASSFTRDTQRYEQYF TGTGCCAGCAGTTTCACTCGGGACACTCAGCGTTACGAGCAGTACTTC
- TRBJ1-2 TRBV4-1 - CASSPQGSNYGYTF TGCGCCAGCAGCCCTCAGGGATCCAACTATGGCTACACCTTC
- TRBJ2-3 TRBV9 TRBD2 CASSVGVAGVTDTQYF TGTGCCAGCAGCGTAGGGGTAGCGGGGGTCACAGATACGCAGTATTTT
- TRBJ2-3 TRBV29-1 TRBD2 CSVEIQAGGGTDTQYF TGCAGCGTTGAGATCCAGGCGGGGGGGGGAACAGATACGCAGTATTTT
- TRBJ1-5 TRBV4-1 - CASSQEAPGGQPQHF TGCGCCAGCAGCCAAGAAGCGCCCGGAGGACAGCCCCAGCATTTT
- TRBJ2-2 TRBV6-1 - CASSGRENTGELFF TGTGCCAGCAGTGGGAGAGAGAACACCGGGGAGCTGTTTTTT
- TRBJ2-3 TRBV5-1 TRBD2 CASSLETSGVYHTQYF TGCGCCAGCAGCTTGGAGACTAGCGGGGTGTACCATACGCAGTATTTT
- TRBJ1-1 TRBV10-3 - CAISEGNTEAFF TGTGCCATCAGTGAAGGCAACACTGAAGCTTTCTTT
few TRBJ2-7 TRBV5-1 - CASSLAYGGGAYEQYF TGCGCCAGCAGCTTGGCCTATGGGGGTGGGGCCTACGAGCAGTACTTC
- TRBJ2-7 TRBV5-1 - CASSLEVELREQYF TGCGCCAGCAGCTTGGAGGTGGAATTGCGGGAGCAGTACTTC
- TRBJ1-2 TRBV6-5 TRBD1 CASAQGEGSKGYTF TGTGCCAGCGCTCAGGGGGAGGGATCGAAGGGCTACACCTTC
once TRBJ2-4 TRBV29-1 - CSVEEQGAGKNIQYF TGCAGCGTTGAAGAACAAGGGGCCGGGAAAAACATTCAGTACTTC
- TRBJ1-1 TRBV5-4 - CASSLGWSDTEAFF TGTGCCAGCAGCTTGGGATGGAGTGACACTGAAGCTTTCTTT
- TRBJ2-7 TRBV7-9 TRBD1 CASSSTGAISYEQYF TGTGCCAGCAGCTCAACAGGGGCTATTTCATACGAGCAGTACTTC
- TRBJ2-7 TRBV5-8 TRBD1 CASSSDRVWAYEQYF TGTGCCAGCAGCTCCGACAGGGTATGGGCCTACGAGCAGTACTTC